The subject of this entry is one T cell receptor (beta chain). Its antigen is unknown. Each CDR3 protein is one row after TCRdb ran MiXCR on the 5' RACE reads. The sample comprises 460,000 or so distinct CDR3 sequences, 14% of which are singletons, and roughly 0.5% rests with the top ten. This specimen comes from a study of identical twins. Study findings and constraints: With monozygotic twins, out-of-frame TCR alpha sharing exceeded what models estimated.

The V gene's germline CDR1 is MNHNS and CDR2 SASEGT. V lost 5 bases and J lost 1; bases outside the gene matches: 8. The CDR3 totals 16 residues. The data also belong to a second study, concerning yellow fever vaccine responses in identical twins.

This receptor was identified in a woman aged 18-30 years in good health. What was sequenced was CD4+ T cells sorted from blood. The chain joins TRBV6-1 to TRBJ2-5; 9 positions match TRBD2. The DNA of the CDR3 is TGTGCCAGCAGTCCACTCTTTAGCGGGGGCCAAGAGACCCAGTACTTC. The encoded protein is CASSPLFSGGQETQYF.